The 14 T cell receptor beta chains below were found in one sample sequenced in a study of cytomegalovirus exposure and HLA in healthy donors. This PCR relied on a set of 60 Vbeta primers and 13 Jbeta primers. The assay was immunoSEQ multiplex PCR, and TCRdb's table has in-frame clones only and misses some. The data contain under 150,000 clones, over 65% of them singletons. The sample comprised PBMCs. The receptors were sampled from a woman in her thirties or forties in good health and CMV-seronegative.

The rearrangement uses TRBV19 and TRBJ2-1; 12 positions match TRBD2. The V and J ends lost 5 bases and 14 bases, in that order; junction bases with no gene match: 4. Germline V gene lookup returns CDR1 LNHDA and CDR2 SQIVND (reference sequence). The CDR3 totals 12 residues. CDR3 bases: TGTGCCAGTAGTCCCGGACTAGCGGGAAAGTTCTTC. The encoded protein is CASSPGLAGKFF.

The rearrangement joins TRBV19 to TRBJ2-7, with 10 bases lining up with TRBD1. Germline values: CDR1 LNHDA, CDR2 SQIVND (reference sequence). The CDR3 loop spans 16 amino acids. V lost 4 bases to trimming and J lost 5 bases; unmatched junction nucleotides: 11. The CDR3 spells CASSSHPGTGVNEQYF. In DNA form, the CDR3 reads TGTGCCAGTAGTAGCCATCCCGGGACAGGGGTCAACGAGCAGTACTTC.

This clone occurred a few times. The chain carries TRBV7-8 and TRBJ2-1, with a tentative D call TRBD2 (6 bases). V lost 1 base and J 7 bases, leaving 17 bases between the germline ends. The CDR3 sequence is 16 residues long. Germline V gene lookup returns CDR1 SGHVS and CDR2 FQNEAQ. CDR3 protein: CASSLDPGAPENEQFF. The CDR3 coding sequence is TGTGCCAGCAGCTTAGACCCGGGAGCCCCGGAAAATGAGCAGTTCTTC.

The chain carries TRBV2 and TRBJ2-2, with D possibly being TRBD1 (5 bases). The CDR3 is made up of 12 amino acids. Trimming took off 3 bases at V and 7 bases at J, with 6 bases between the two ends. Germline loops: CDR1 SNHLY, CDR2 FYNNEI. DNA of the CDR3: TGTGCCAGCAGTGAGGACATCGGGGAGCTGTTTTTT. Amino acids: CASSEDIGELFF.

J is TRBJ2-3 and V is TRBV5-1; a possible D gene is TRBD1 (5 bases). The germline CDR1 and CDR2 sequences are SGHRS and YFSETQ. This CDR3 has 14 residues. V lost 0 bases and J lost 1, with 6 bases in between. The CDR3 loop reads CASSLVQGTDTQYF. The CDR3 DNA sequence: TGCGCCAGCAGCTTGGTACAGGGCACAGATACGCAGTATTTT.

This chain uses TRBV19 with TRBJ2-5; a weak D match, TRBD1 (5 bases). V was shortened by 4 bases and J by 1 base, with 10 bases between the two germline ends. Germline-derived CDR1 and CDR2 are LNHDA and SQIVND (reference sequence). CDR3 length: 14 amino acids. CDR3 residues: CASSTPGIQETQYF. The CDR3 DNA follows: TGTGCCAGTAGTACCCCAGGGATCCAAGAGACCCAGTACTTC. Full variable domain (rest looked up from reference TRBV19 and TRBJ2-5): DGGITQSPKYLFRKEGQNVTLSCEQNLNHDAMYWYRQDPGQGLRLIYYSQIVNDFQKGDIAEGYSVSREKKESFPLTVTSAQKNPTAFYLCASSTPGIQETQYFGPGTRLLVL.

V usage is TRBV9 and J usage is TRBJ1-6; D unresolved. Trimming left V 2 bases short and J 0 bases short, with 6 bases between. This CDR3 is 15 amino acids long. Germline V gene sequence: CDR1 SGDLS, CDR2 YYNGEE. The DNA for the CDR3 is TGTGCCAGCAGCGTCGAGAGCTCCTATAATTCACCCCTCCACTTT. Translated: CASSVESSYNSPLHF.

The sample holds one count of this clone. V usage is TRBV6-5 and J usage is TRBJ1-4, with 9 bases aligning to TRBD1. The CDR3 runs to 16 residues. CDR1 is MNHEY, CDR2 SVGAGI, per germline. Trimming took 4 bases from V and 7 from J; bases not matched to a gene: 10. CDR3 nucleotide sequence: TGTGCCAGCAGTTCCCGGGACAGGGTAGTAGTTGAAAAACTGTTTTTT. It specifies CASSSRDRVVVEKLFF.

The rearrangement links TRBV18 to TRBJ1-2, with 7 bases matching TRBD1. Germline values: CDR1 KGHSH, CDR2 LQKENI. CDR3 length: 14 residues. After removal of 3 bases from V and 8 bases from J, the junction contained 9 bases not matched to a gene. CDR3 bases: TGTGCCAGCTCACCCGACAGGGCGTGGGGAGGCTACACCTTC. Protein: CASSPDRAWGGYTF.

CDR3 DNA: TGTGCCAGCAGTCAAGGGACAGGGAATGGCTACACCTTC. Protein product: CASSQGTGNGYTF. This chain joins TRBV6-6 and TRBJ1-2; 9 bases map to TRBD1. Unmatched junction bases numbered 4, after V lost 5 bases and J lost 6 bases. Germline CDR1 reads MNHNY; CDR2 reads SVGAGI (reference sequence). The CDR3 covers 13 residues.

The V and J genes are TRBV28 and TRBJ2-7, with D uncertain. Germline loops: CDR1 MDHEN, CDR2 SYDVKM. V lost 3 bases and J 7 bases, leaving 10 bases between the germline ends. The CDR3 length is 12 residues. CDR3 bases: TGTGCCAGCAGTTTCCTACCCTGGGAGCAGTACTTC. Translating it yields CASSFLPWEQYF.

The chain joins TRBV19 to TRBJ2-3; 9 bases line up with TRBD2. This CDR3 contains 14 residues. Trimming removed 1 base from V and 6 bases from J; junction bases left unmatched: 2. Looked up from germline, CDR1 is LNHDA and CDR2 is SQIVND (reference sequence). CDR3 sequence: CASSIVAGADTQYF. In DNA form, the CDR3 reads TGTGCCAGTAGTATAGTAGCGGGAGCTGATACGCAGTATTTT.

This clone occurred a few times. V and J are TRBV18 and TRBJ1-4; TRBD1 agrees at 8 bases. Unmatched junction bases numbered 12, after V lost 1 base and J lost 11 bases. CDR3 length: 16 amino acids. The V gene's germline CDR1 is KGHSH and CDR2 LQKENI. The CDR3: CASSPQGQGSFRKLFF. The CDR3 DNA is TGTGCCAGCTCACCACAAGGACAGGGTTCGTTTCGGAAACTGTTTTTT. The whole variable domain, filled in from reference TRBV18 and TRBJ1-4, reads NAGVMQNPRHLVRRRGQEARLRCSPMKGHSHVYWYRQLPEEGLKFMVYLQKENIIDESGMPKERFSAEFPKEGPSILRIQQVVRGDSAAYFCASSPQGQGSFRKLFFGSGTQLSVL.

This chain joins TRBV15 and TRBJ2-1; TRBD1 agrees at 11 bases. Germline V gives CDR1 LNHNV, CDR2 YYDKDF (reference sequence). The CDR3 runs to 15 residues. The J segment lost 9 bases and the V segment lost 7 bases, leaving 11 bases of the junction unmatched. The CDR3 loop reads CATTTGGQGVSEQFF. Here the CDR3 DNA reads TGTGCCACCACCACCGGGGGACAGGGGGTAAGTGAGCAGTTCTTC.